This TCR beta chain was identified in a study of OX40 agonist ivuxolimab in advanced cancers. Study summary: Patients treated during dose escalation were battling hepatocellular carcinoma, melanoma, renal cell or head and neck cancer. It was permissible to have had prior anti-PD-1, anti-PD-L1 or anti-CTLA-4 therapy, and about 40% had some.

Trimming stripped 4 bases from V and 4 bases from J, with 5 bases between. The V gene's germline CDR1 is SGHNT and CDR2 YYREEE (reference sequence). The CDR3 contains 11 residues. The data were produced by immunoSEQ multiplex PCR, yet TCRdb's version contains in-frame clones alone and is incomplete. The sample shows 77,000 or so clones, around 85% of them seen only once. Study conclusions and caveats: The study did not work out the antigen specificity of the expanded peripheral T cells. Clonal expansion from baseline to week 6 occurred in both CD4+ and CD8+ T cells.

This clone was seen a handful of times. Its antigen is as yet unknown. The source was CD4+ or CD8+ T cells sorted from blood, collected in a trial of the OX40 agonist ivuxolimab. This TCR came from an adult with an advanced solid tumor such as melanoma, head and neck, liver or kidney cancer. The rearrangement links TRBV5-4 to TRBJ1-2; no clear D. The CDR3 sequence is CASSSIYGYTF. CDR3 nucleotide sequence: TGTGCCAGCAGCAGCATCTATGGCTACACCTTC.